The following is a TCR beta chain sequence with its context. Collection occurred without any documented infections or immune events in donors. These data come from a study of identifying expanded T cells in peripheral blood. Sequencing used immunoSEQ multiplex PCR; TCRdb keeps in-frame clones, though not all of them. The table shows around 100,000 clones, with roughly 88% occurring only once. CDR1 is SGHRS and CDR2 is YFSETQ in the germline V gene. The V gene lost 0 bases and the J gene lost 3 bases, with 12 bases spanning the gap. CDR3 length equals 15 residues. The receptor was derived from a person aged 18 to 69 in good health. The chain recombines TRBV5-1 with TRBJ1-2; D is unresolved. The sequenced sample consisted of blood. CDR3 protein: CASSLDRVSDYGYTF. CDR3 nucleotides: TGCGCCAGCAGCTTGGATAGAGTCTCGGACTATGGCTACACCTTC.